The source of this T cell receptor (beta chain) is a study of neoadjuvant nivolumab and ipilimumab in lung cancer. Whole-study findings and limits: TCR richness and clonality were higher in tumors than adjacent uninvolved lung. Only a small number of samples underwent TCR sequencing. Resected-tumor TCR richness correlated positively with pretherapy blood richness.

The protocol was immunoSEQ multiplex PCR, while the TCRdb copy is restricted to in-frame clones and leaves out a portion. The data hold approximately 29,000 clones, with 75% to 95% observed a single time. Trimming removed 0 bases at V and 8 bases at J, with 7 bases between. This CDR3 is built from 12 residues. Germline assignment: CDR1 LGHNA and CDR2 YNFKEQ. Comment on this clone: Antigen: not known.

This receptor was identified in an adult with non-small cell lung cancer. The chain combines TRBV4-2 with TRBJ1-1; no clear D. This specimen consisted of peripheral blood, obtained after neoadjuvant nivolumab, alone or with ipilimumab, at or shortly before surgery. CDR3: CASSQDDAEAFF. CDR3 DNA sequence: TGTGCCAGCAGCCAAGATGACGCCGAAGCTTTCTTT.